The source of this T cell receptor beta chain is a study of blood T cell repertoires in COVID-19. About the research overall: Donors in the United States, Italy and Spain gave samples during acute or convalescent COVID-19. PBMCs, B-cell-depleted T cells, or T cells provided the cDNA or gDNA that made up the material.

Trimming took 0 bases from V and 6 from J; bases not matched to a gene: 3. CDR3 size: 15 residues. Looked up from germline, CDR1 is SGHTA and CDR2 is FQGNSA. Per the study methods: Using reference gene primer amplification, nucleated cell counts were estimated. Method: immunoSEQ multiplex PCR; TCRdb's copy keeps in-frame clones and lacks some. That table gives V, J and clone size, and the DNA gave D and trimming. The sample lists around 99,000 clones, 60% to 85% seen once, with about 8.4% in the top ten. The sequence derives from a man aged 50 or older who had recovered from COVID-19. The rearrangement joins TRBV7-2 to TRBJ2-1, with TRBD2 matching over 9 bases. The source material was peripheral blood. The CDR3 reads CASSLAPGLANEQFF. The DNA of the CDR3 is TGTGCCAGCAGCTTAGCGCCGGGACTAGCCAATGAGCAGTTCTTC.